One sample yielded the 21 T cell receptor beta chains listed below, sequenced in a study of cytomegalovirus exposure and HLA in healthy donors. Primers for the PCR totalled 60 Vbeta and 13 Jbeta. TCRdb's copy holds only in-frame clones and misses some; the assay was immunoSEQ multiplex PCR. The table has roughly 150,000 clones, 64% seen once. The source material was PBMCs. These receptors all come from a woman in her 30s in good health and CMV-seropositive.

In this sample, this clone turned up a few times. The chain couples TRBV2 to TRBJ1-1; tentative D call: TRBD1 (5 bases). The CDR3 covers 15 residues. Per the germline V gene, CDR1 is SNHLY and CDR2 is FYNNEI. V was pared by 5 bases and J by 0 bases, with 13 bases between. The CDR3 spells CASSLWGSMNTEAFF. The CDR3 bases are TGTGCCAGCAGTCTTTGGGGCAGCATGAACACTGAAGCTTTCTTT.

The V call is TRBV5-1, the J call TRBJ2-1; no clear D. Germline V gene data show CDR1 as SGHRS and CDR2 as YFSETQ. This CDR3 region has 13 residues. Trimming removed 3 bases at V and 4 bases at J, with 8 bases between. The DNA for the CDR3 is TGCGCCAGCAGCTGGAACGGGTACAATGAGCAGTTCTTC. This encodes CASSWNGYNEQFF.

This clone was counted between two and nine times. The V and J genes are TRBV19 and TRBJ1-2, with D perhaps TRBD1 (5 bases). The germline V gene encodes CDR1 LNHDA and CDR2 SQIVND (reference sequence). The CDR3 loop spans 13 amino acids. Trimming left V 3 bases short and J 2 bases short, with 7 bases between. CDR3 DNA: TGTGCCAGTAGTATGGGGCAGAACTATGGCTACACCTTC. Its protein product is CASSMGQNYGYTF.

The V call is TRBV7-2, the J call TRBJ1-4; D unresolved. V lost 2 bases and J 8 bases, leaving 12 bases between the germline ends. Germline V gene data show CDR1 as SGHTA and CDR2 as FQGNSA. This CDR3 has 14 residues. CDR3 DNA: TGTGCCAGCAGCTTAAGGACTAGCAGGGAAAAACTGTTTTTT. This codes for CASSLRTSREKLFF.

This clone was picked up a small number of times. The chain has TRBV2 and TRBJ2-3, with 10 nucleotides matching TRBD2. The trim removed 5 bases at V and 4 bases at J, leaving 12 bases unmatched. The CDR3 runs 17 residues. Germline CDR1 and CDR2: SNHLY and FYNNEI. In nucleotides, the CDR3 is TGTGCCAGCAGTAGACTAGCGGGTGAGGGGGGCGCAGATACGCAGTATTTT. It is translated as CASSRLAGEGGADTQYF.

The genes are TRBV4-1 and TRBJ1-6; no clear D. Germline CDR1 and CDR2: MGHRA and YSYEKL. Between the trimmed V and J ends, which lost 2 bases and 0 bases, there was a span of 11 bases. The CDR3 loop spans 17 amino acids. The CDR3 is CASSQTEVFSYNSPLHF. The CDR3 DNA is TGCGCCAGCAGCCAAACAGAAGTATTCTCCTATAATTCACCCCTCCACTTT.

The gene calls are TRBV5-6 and TRBJ2-2, with TRBD1 as a possible D gene (5 bases). The germline gives CDR1 SGHDT, CDR2 YYEEEE. V lost 0 bases, J lost 2 bases, and 11 bases lay in between. The CDR3 is 16 amino acids. The CDR3 nucleotides read TGTGCCAGCAGCTTGGCCTACAGGCCTAACACCGGGGAGCTGTTTTTT. Protein: CASSLAYRPNTGELFF.

There are a few counts of this clone. The rearrangement uses TRBV5-5 and TRBJ2-5, with D perhaps TRBD1 (6 bases). V was clipped by 4 bases and J by 4 bases, with 20 bases between them. CDR1 is SGHKS and CDR2 is YYEKEE in the germline V gene (reference sequence). This CDR3 has 16 residues. CDR3 DNA sequence: TGTGCCAGCAGCCCCATCTCGACAGGCTTGTTAGAGACCCAGTACTTC. Translated: CASSPISTGLLETQYF.

V is TRBV10-3 and J is TRBJ2-1, with 11 bases identical to TRBD2. The V gene end was trimmed by 6 bases and the J gene end by 0 bases; junction bases not matched to a gene: 7. The CDR3 is 17 amino acids. The germline gives CDR1 ENHRY, CDR2 SYGVKD. CDR3 sequence reads: CAIRTSGAQSSYNEQFF. DNA of the CDR3: TGTGCCATCAGGACTAGCGGGGCCCAGAGCTCCTACAATGAGCAGTTCTTC.

This chain connects TRBV6-1 to TRBJ2-6, with D unclear. The germline V and J ends were trimmed by 4 bases and 0 bases, with 4 bases remaining between them. CDR3 length: 14 residues. Looked up from germline, CDR1 is MNHNS and CDR2 is SASEGT. Here the CDR3 reads CASSAVSGANVLTF. The CDR3, as DNA: TGTGCCAGCAGTGCGGTCTCTGGGGCCAACGTCCTGACTTTC.

The chain couples TRBV5-4 to TRBJ1-1; the match to TRBD1 covers 9 bases. The length of the CDR3 is 13 residues. Per the germline V gene, CDR1 is SGHNT and CDR2 is YYREEE (reference sequence). The V segment lost 5 bases and the J segment 7 bases; nucleotides outside the gene matches: 6. CDR3 sequence: CASRKQGASEAFF. The CDR3 DNA reads TGTGCCAGCAGGAAACAGGGGGCCAGTGAAGCTTTCTTT.

DNA of the CDR3: TGTGCCAGCAGCTTAGTTAGCGGGAGTACAGATACGCAGTATTTT. This translates into CASSLVSGSTDTQYF. This chain links TRBV7-2 with TRBJ2-3, with 9 bases aligning to TRBD2. J was trimmed by 3 bases and V by 1 base; bases with no gene match: 2. Germline CDR1 reads SGHTA; CDR2 reads FQGNSA. The length of the CDR3 is 15 residues.

This sequence joins TRBV19 and TRBJ1-6; D is unclear. Trimming stripped 10 bases from V and 0 bases from J, with 13 bases between. The V gene's germline CDR1 is LNHDA and CDR2 SQIVND (reference sequence). CDR3 length equals 15 residues. Here the CDR3 DNA reads TGTGCCACCACGGAGCAGAGCTCCTATAATTCACCCCTCCACTTT. Translation: CATTEQSSYNSPLHF.

The chain recombines TRBV11-2 with TRBJ1-1, with D possibly TRBD1 on 6 matching bases. The germline CDR1 and CDR2 sequences are SGHAT and FQNNGV. The CDR3 spans 13 residues. Trimming left V 5 bases short and J 5 bases short, with 12 bases between. CDR3 coding DNA: TGTGCCAGCAGCCTCGGGGGGCTTACTGAAGCTTTCTTT. Its protein product is CASSLGGLTEAFF.

This chain uses TRBV5-1 with TRBJ2-5; the D gene is possibly TRBD2 (6 bases). The V gene's germline CDR1 is SGHRS and CDR2 YFSETQ. Trimming left V 3 bases short and J 2 bases short, with 20 bases between. The CDR3 consists of 17 residues. CDR3 residues: CASSSGVTLPGQETQYF. CDR3 DNA: TGCGCCAGCAGCTCGGGAGTAACACTCCCGGGGCAAGAGACCCAGTACTTC. Full variable domain (remainder filled in from reference TRBV5-1 and TRBJ2-5): KAGVTQTPRYLIKTRGQQVTLSCSPISGHRSVSWYQQTPGQGLQFLFEYFSETQRNKGNFPGRFSGRQFSNSRSEMNVSTLELGDSALYLCASSSGVTLPGQETQYFGPGTRLLVL.

There are a few counts of this clone. V gene TRBV28 combines with J gene TRBJ2-1, with 9 bases identical to TRBD2. The germline V gene encodes CDR1 MDHEN and CDR2 SYDVKM. V trimming: 1 base; J trimming: 8 bases; junction bases outside the gene matches: 9. The CDR3 loop spans 16 amino acids. As DNA, the CDR3 is TGTGCCAGCAGTTTATACCCCCCGGGACTAGCATATGAGCAGTTCTTC. It is translated as CASSLYPPGLAYEQFF.

This sequence joins TRBV18 and TRBJ1-5; 12 bases fit TRBD1. The junction had 7 bases not matched to a gene; V was cut back by 3 bases and J by 7 bases. The CDR3 has 16 amino acids. Germline V gene data show CDR1 as KGHSH and CDR2 as LQKENI. CDR3 nucleotide sequence: TGTGCCAGCTCACCCCTCGGGACAGGGGGCGGACAGCCCCAGCATTTT. Protein product: CASSPLGTGGGQPQHF.

This clone has only a few counts. Here the CDR3 reads CASSSTGAVAGELFF. CDR3 DNA sequence: TGTGCCAGCAGCTCGACAGGGGCGGTCGCCGGGGAGCTGTTTTTT. The chain is built from TRBV7-3 and TRBJ2-2; TRBD1 matches 8 bases. With 4 bases clipped from V and 6 bases from J, the junction kept 7 bases outside the gene matches. The CDR3 covers 15 residues. Germline CDR1 reads SGHTA; CDR2 reads FQGTGA.

The gene calls are TRBV5-1 and TRBJ2-3; 14 nucleotides agree with TRBD2. The CDR3 consists of 17 residues. Germline values: CDR1 SGHRS, CDR2 YFSETQ. V lost 2 bases and J lost 2; bases outside the gene matches: 4. CDR3 coding DNA: TGCGCCAGCAGCTTTCGGACTAGCGGGGGGACCACAGATACGCAGTATTTT. It codes for CASSFRTSGGTTDTQYF.

The CDR3 reads CASKDREEQYF. For the CDR3, the DNA is TGTGCCAGCAAGGACAGGGAGGAGCAGTACTTC. The chain links TRBV28 to TRBJ2-7; 8 bases are shared with TRBD1. The CDR3 is 11 residues long. Germline trimming cut 7 bases from V and 7 bases from J; bases unmatched to any gene: 3. Germline assignment: CDR1 MDHEN and CDR2 SYDVKM.

This CDR3 is CAIGQGAYEQYF. CDR3 nucleotides: TGTGCCATCGGGCAGGGGGCCTACGAGCAGTACTTC. The chain links TRBV6-6 to TRBJ2-5, with 7 nucleotides matching TRBD1. The J call is uncertain, as TRBJ2-7 better fits the DNA end. Germline V gene lookup returns CDR1 MNHNY and CDR2 SVGAGI (reference sequence). This CDR3 is 12 amino acids long.